This passage covers 31 T cell receptor beta chains from one sample sequenced in a study of OX40 agonist ivuxolimab in advanced cancers. Using immunoSEQ multiplex PCR, the repertoire was profiled, and TCRdb retains in-frame clones only, with some absent. Of over 20,000 clones listed, approximately 91% were seen once; the top ten hold around 30%. The sample was CD4+ or CD8+ T cells sorted from blood, taken in a trial of the OX40 agonist ivuxolimab. Receptors originate from an adult with an advanced solid tumor such as melanoma, head and neck, liver or kidney cancer.

This chain uses TRBV15 with TRBJ2-1; TRBD2 aligns across 9 bases. The CDR3 length is 15 residues. Losses at the gene ends were 3 bases for V and 7 bases for J; bases not matched to a gene: 7. Germline CDR1 and CDR2: LNHNV and YYDKDF (reference sequence). DNA of the CDR3: TGTGCCACCAGCAGCCTAGCGGGAAAGGGGAATGAGCAGTTCTTC. Encoded protein: CATSSLAGKGNEQFF.

This clone turned up a few times. V usage is TRBV11-1 and J usage is TRBJ2-5; possibly TRBD2 for D (5 bases). Germline V gene lookup returns CDR1 SGHAT and CDR2 FQDESV (reference sequence). Trimming removed 3 bases at V and 5 bases at J, with 13 bases between. This CDR3 is built from 14 residues. The CDR3 here is CASSFGEGPETQYF. The CDR3 DNA reads TGTGCCAGCAGCTTTGGTGAGGGCCCGGAGACCCAGTACTTC.

The chain recombines TRBV7-6 with TRBJ2-7; D unresolved. Germline V gives CDR1 SGHVS, CDR2 FNYEAQ. Trimming cost V 7 bases and J 3 bases, with 7 bases left between them. The CDR3 loop spans 11 amino acids. CDR3 protein: CASISGYEQYF. As DNA, the CDR3 is TGTGCCAGCATCTCGGGCTACGAGCAGTACTTC.

About this clone: At one end, the junction sequence differs from germline, possibly due to a read error. Additional DNA sequences in this sample encode the identical CDR3. The chain combines TRBV19 with TRBJ2-1, with 7 bases identical to TRBD2. The CDR3 covers 16 residues. In germline, CDR1 is LNHDA, CDR2 SQIVND (reference sequence). The CDR3 DNA follows: TGTGCCAGTAGTATCCTACCGGGACTAACCTACAATGAGCAATTCTTC. Its protein is CASSILPGLTYNEQFF.

This sequence joins TRBV19 and TRBJ2-3; 7 nucleotides align to TRBD1. The CDR3 runs to 14 residues. Germline V gene sequence: CDR1 LNHDA, CDR2 SQIVND (reference sequence). V gave up 10 bases and J gave up 7 bases; unmatched junction bases: 14. DNA for the CDR3: TGTGCCACCAACCCGGGACAGCCCCGATATACGCAGTATTTT. Its protein product is CATNPGQPRYTQYF. Combining the CDR3 with reference TRBV19 and TRBJ2-3 gives the whole variable domain DGGITQSPKYLFRKEGQNVTLSCEQNLNHDAMYWYRQDPGQGLRLIYYSQIVNDFQKGDIAEGYSVSREKKESFPLTVTSAQKNPTAFYLCATNPGQPRYTQYFGPGTRLTVL.

V is TRBV13 and J is TRBJ2-5, with TRBD1 identical over 11 bases. The J call is in doubt because the DNA end fits TRBJ2-7 better. The CDR3 covers 15 residues. CDR1 and CDR2 from the germline V gene are PRHDT and FYEKMQ (reference sequence). CDR3 sequence: CASSEGQGGAYEQYF. The CDR3, as DNA: TGTGCCAGCAGCGAGGGACAGGGGGGCGCCTACGAGCAGTACTTC.

The chain uses TRBV11-2 and TRBJ1-1; 7 nucleotides align to TRBD1. The CDR3 sequence is 15 residues long. The ends lost 0 bases at V and 3 bases at J; junction bases unmatched: 4. Germline V gene lookup returns CDR1 SGHAT and CDR2 FQNNGV. The CDR3 nucleotides are TGTGCCAGCAGCTTAGATGCCAGGGGGGACACTGAAGCTTTCTTT. The encoded protein is CASSLDARGDTEAFF.

The chain couples TRBV6-1 to TRBJ1-5; TRBD1 is a possible D gene (5 bases). Germline V gene data show CDR1 as MNHNS and CDR2 as SASEGT. There are 14 residues in the CDR3. V dropped 8 bases and J dropped 4 bases, with 15 bases sitting between them. CDR3 coding DNA: TGTGCCAGCGGGGGGGAGTGGGGGAATCAGCCCCAGCATTTT. This sequence encodes CASGGEWGNQPQHF.

The CDR3 coding sequence is TGTGCCAGCAGCTTGGATCCAGGGGCCTATAATTCACCCCTCCACTTT. Translated, it gives CASSLDPGAYNSPLHF. The chain is built from TRBV5-6 and TRBJ1-6; D might be TRBD1 (6 bases). Germline V gene lookup returns CDR1 SGHDT and CDR2 YYEEEE. Trimming shortened V by 0 bases and J by 2 bases, and 9 bases separated the two germline ends. CDR3 length: 16 amino acids. Based on the CDR3 plus reference TRBV5-6 and TRBJ1-6, the full variable domain is DAGVTQSPTHLIKTRGQQVTLRCSPKSGHDTVSWYQQALGQGPQFIFQYYEEEERQRGNFPDRFSGHQFPNYSSELNVNALLLGDSALYLCASSLDPGAYNSPLHFGNGTRLTVT.

The V and J genes are TRBV19 and TRBJ2-2, with 7 bases fitting TRBD1. CDR1 and CDR2 (germline): LNHDA, SQIVND (reference sequence). The length of the CDR3 is 12 residues. Trimming cost V 8 bases and J 7 bases; bases outside gene matches: 4. CDR3 region: CASRGQVGELFF. The CDR3 region has the DNA TGTGCCAGTCGAGGACAGGTCGGGGAGCTGTTTTTT.

V and J are TRBV4-1 and TRBJ2-1; possible D gene TRBD2, 5 bases. Germline assignment: CDR1 MGHRA and CDR2 YSYEKL. The CDR3 is made up of 17 amino acids. Trimming removed 0 bases from V and 0 bases from J, with 12 bases in between. As DNA, the CDR3 is TGCGCCAGCAGCCAAGACGCTAGCCTCCGCTCCTACAATGAGCAGTTCTTC. It translates to CASSQDASLRSYNEQFF.

The chain recombines TRBV6-5 with TRBJ1-5; 9 bases are shared with TRBD1. Trimming removed 4 bases from V and 4 bases from J; junction bases left unmatched: 8. Germline V gives CDR1 MNHEY, CDR2 SVGAGI. The CDR3 length is 16 residues. Here the CDR3 reads CASSSLTGGENQPQHF. The CDR3 nucleotides read TGTGCCAGCAGTTCTTTAACAGGGGGCGAGAATCAGCCCCAGCATTTT.

The CDR3 DNA follows: TGTGCCAGCAGTTGGGATGAATCGAACACCGGGGAGCTGTTTTTT. Its protein is CASSWDESNTGELFF. The chain combines TRBV6-1 with TRBJ2-2; the D is unclear. Trimming shortened V by 5 bases and J by 0 bases, and 10 bases separated the two germline ends. Germline lookup yields CDR1 MNHNS and CDR2 SASEGT. The CDR3 has 15 residues.

The chain carries TRBV7-2 and TRBJ2-1; 9 nucleotides line up with TRBD2. Germline CDR1 is SGHTA and CDR2 is FQGNSA. This CDR3 has 16 amino acids. V dropped 5 bases and J dropped 7; count of bases not matched to a gene: 12. The CDR3 DNA sequence: TGTGCCAGCAGCCTTCAGGCGGGAGGGCCGTTTAATGAGCAGTTCTTC. Amino acid sequence: CASSLQAGGPFNEQFF.

This clone was observed once. The chain combines TRBV4-1 with TRBJ2-1; TRBD2 agrees at 8 bases. CDR1 is MGHRA and CDR2 is YSYEKL in the germline V gene. The CDR3 has 17 amino acids. The V and J ends lost 4 bases and 6 bases, in that order; junction bases with no gene match: 14. This CDR3 is CASSPNGGVPNGNEQFF. The CDR3 nucleotides are TGCGCCAGCAGCCCCAACGGGGGGGTTCCAAATGGCAATGAGCAGTTCTTC.

This chain uses TRBV30 with TRBJ2-7; either TRBD1 or TRBD2 may fit D (5 bases each). CDR1 is GTSNPN, CDR2 SVGIG, per germline (reference sequence). V lost 0 bases and J lost 6, with 9 bases in between. This CDR3 region has 12 residues. CDR3 nucleotide sequence: TGTGCCTGGAGTGTACCGGGGCCCGAGCAGTACTTC. Translation gives CAWSVPGPEQYF. The full variable domain, with the rest looked up from reference TRBV30 and TRBJ2-7, is SQTIHQWPATLVQPVGSPLSLECTVEGTSNPNLYWYRQAAGRGLQLLFYSVGIGQISSEVPQNLSASRPQDRQFILSSKKLLLSDSGFYLCAWSVPGPEQYFGPGTRLTVT.

The CDR3 protein is CASSPGTSGSYNEQFF. The CDR3 nucleotides are TGTGCCAGCAGCCCCGGGACTAGCGGGAGCTACAATGAGCAGTTCTTC. The V call is TRBV13, the J call TRBJ2-1; 14 nucleotides agree with TRBD2. Unmatched junction bases numbered 3, after V lost 5 bases and J lost 3 bases. The CDR3 length is 16 residues. Germline V gene lookup returns CDR1 PRHDT and CDR2 FYEKMQ (reference sequence).

The CDR3 region is CASSTAAGSSYEQYF. The CDR3 DNA reads TGTGCCAGTAGTACAGCGGCTGGGAGCTCCTACGAGCAGTACTTC. The J gene is TRBJ2-7, the V gene TRBV19; D is possibly TRBD2 (5 bases). Trimming left V 4 bases short and J 0 bases short, with 13 bases between. Germline loops: CDR1 LNHDA, CDR2 SQIVND (reference sequence). CDR3 length equals 15 residues.

J is TRBJ2-2 and V is TRBV15; no reliable D call. V lost 3 bases and J lost 1, with 9 bases in between. CDR3 length equals 15 residues. Germline V gene data show CDR1 as LNHNV and CDR2 as YYDKDF (reference sequence). The CDR3 spells CATSSGDKNTGELFF. The CDR3 DNA reads as TGTGCCACCAGCAGCGGCGACAAGAACACCGGGGAGCTGTTTTTT.

This sequence joins TRBV10-3 and TRBJ2-3; TRBD2 matches at 11 bases. Trimming removed 2 bases from V and 4 bases from J; junction bases left unmatched: 5. There are 16 residues in the CDR3. The germline CDR1 and CDR2 sequences are ENHRY and SYGVKD. The CDR3: CAISEHLAGGADTQYF. The CDR3, as DNA: TGTGCCATCAGTGAGCACCTAGCGGGAGGTGCAGATACGCAGTATTTT.

The chain uses TRBV2 and TRBJ1-1; D is uncertain. V was cut by 0 bases and J by 4 bases, with 9 bases left in between. The germline gives CDR1 SNHLY, CDR2 FYNNEI. This CDR3 has 14 residues. In DNA form, the CDR3 reads TGTGCCAGCAGTGAAGCATTTGCGGGCACTGAAGCTTTCTTT. Translated, it gives CASSEAFAGTEAFF.

The V gene is TRBV7-9, the J gene TRBJ2-7; D is possibly TRBD2 (6 bases). V was clipped by 5 bases and J by 7 bases, with 18 bases between them. The CDR3 runs 14 residues. Germline assignment: CDR1 SEHNR and CDR2 FQNEAQ (reference sequence). This chain's CDR3 is CASSSFSPGDEQYF. The CDR3 DNA is TGTGCCAGCAGCAGTTTCAGCCCGGGGGATGAGCAGTACTTC.

This rearrangement joins TRBV14 to TRBJ2-3, with D unresolved. CDR1 is SGHDN, CDR2 FVKESK, per germline. This CDR3 comprises 16 residues. With 4 bases removed from V and 6 bases from J, the gap between germline ends came to 20 bases. The CDR3 DNA follows: TGTGCCAGCAGCCTTGAACCCTTTAGCCTGCGGGATACGCAGTATTTT. Amino acids: CASSLEPFSLRDTQYF.

A remark on this clone: A read error may produce the germline difference seen at one junction end. Within the sample, other DNA sequences also encode this same CDR3. The CDR3 coding sequence is TGCGCCAGCAGCTCGGCCCTGGACAGCTCCTACGAGCAGTACTTC. This gives the protein CASSSALDSSYEQYF. This chain uses TRBV7-8 with TRBJ2-7, with D possibly TRBD1 on 6 matching bases. The germline CDR1 and CDR2 sequences are SGHVS and FQNEAQ. The CDR3 is 15 amino acids.

This chain uses TRBV27 with TRBJ2-7; the match to TRBD2 covers 11 bases. The CDR3 sequence is 14 residues long. Per germline, CDR1 MNHEY and CDR2 SMNVEV (reference sequence). With 4 bases clipped from V and 2 bases from J, the junction kept 1 base outside the gene matches. The CDR3 region is CASSSGLAAYEQYF. CDR3 nucleotides: TGTGCCAGCAGTTCGGGACTAGCGGCCTACGAGCAGTACTTC.

This clone was detected once. The chain combines TRBV4-1 with TRBJ2-7, with D possibly called TRBD1 or TRBD2 (5 bases each). The CDR3 sequence is 16 residues long. V gave up 0 bases and J gave up 4 bases, with 16 bases separating them. Germline loops: CDR1 MGHRA, CDR2 YSYEKL. This chain's CDR3 is CASSQDRAGSMYEQYF. CDR3 bases: TGCGCCAGCAGCCAAGATCGGGCAGGGAGTATGTACGAGCAGTACTTC.

The chain carries TRBV5-5 and TRBJ1-1; perhaps TRBD1 as D (6 bases). CDR3 length: 15 residues. The germline gives CDR1 SGHKS, CDR2 YYEKEE (reference sequence). The V gene lost 5 bases and the J gene lost 1 base, with 15 bases spanning the gap. CDR3 protein: CASSLKWGANTEAFF. Written as DNA, the CDR3 is TGTGCCAGCAGTCTCAAGTGGGGGGCGAACACTGAAGCTTTCTTT.

The V gene is TRBV5-8, the J gene TRBJ2-1, with D perhaps matching TRBD2 (5 bases). Germline V gene sequence: CDR1 SGHTS, CDR2 YDEGEE. V lost 4 bases, J lost 8 bases, and 19 bases lay in between. This CDR3 spans 15 amino acids. The CDR3 sequence is CASSAGVWQSDEQFF. CDR3 bases: TGTGCCAGCAGCGCGGGCGTTTGGCAATCGGATGAGCAGTTCTTC.

The gene calls are TRBV18 and TRBJ2-7; TRBD1 agrees at 7 bases. After removal of 2 bases from V and 2 bases from J, the junction contained 15 bases not matched to a gene. Germline CDR1 KGHSH, CDR2 LQKENI. This CDR3 is 18 amino acids long. The chain's CDR3 is CASSPEALLGQNPYEQYF. CDR3 in DNA: TGTGCCAGCTCACCAGAAGCGTTGTTGGGACAGAACCCCTACGAGCAGTACTTC.

This chain joins TRBV6-5 and TRBJ2-7; the match to TRBD1 covers 9 bases. Germline assignment: CDR1 MNHEY and CDR2 SVGAGI. J gave up 5 bases and V 2 bases, and 4 bases lay outside the gene matches. This CDR3 spans 14 amino acids. Here the CDR3 DNA reads TGTGCCAGCAGTTACGGGACAGGGTCCCACGAGCAGTACTTC. Residues: CASSYGTGSHEQYF.

The rearrangement joins TRBV7-9 to TRBJ1-1, with D perhaps TRBD1 (5 bases). CDR1 SEHNR and CDR2 FQNEAQ come from the germline V gene (reference sequence). Trimming shortened V by 5 bases and J by 8 bases, and 18 bases separated the two germline ends. The CDR3 loop spans 14 amino acids. As DNA, the CDR3 is TGTGCCAGCAGCCAAGGGGTTCTGGACGGAGAAGCTTTCTTT. This encodes CASSQGVLDGEAFF.